This entry lists 28 T cell receptor beta chains sequenced from one sample in a study of blood T cell repertoires in COVID-19. Profiled with immunoSEQ multiplex PCR; TCRdb holds only in-frame clones, not every one. The sample has some 150,000 clones; about 84% are singletons. The sample taken for sequencing was PBMCs or T cells enriched from blood (not recorded which). Every receptor here comes from a woman younger than 35 who had been exposed to COVID-19.

V and J are TRBV28 and TRBJ1-2, with D possibly TRBD1 on 5 matching bases. Looked up from germline, CDR1 is MDHEN and CDR2 is SYDVKM. Trimming pared 5 bases from V and 5 bases from J, leaving 9 bases between. The CDR3 covers 12 residues. In nucleotides, the CDR3 is TGTGCCAGCAGTCTAAAGGGGTATGGCTACACCTTC. Protein: CASSLKGYGYTF.

V and J are TRBV6-2 or TRBV6-3 and TRBJ1-1; TRBD1 is a possible D gene (5 bases). The V end was cut by 0 bases, the J end by 4 bases, with 12 bases between. The CDR3 consists of 15 residues. Germline lookup yields CDR1 MNHEY and CDR2 SVGEGT. In DNA form, the CDR3 reads TGTGCCAGCAGTTACTCGCAGGGTTCGGGCACTGAAGCTTTCTTT. It is translated as CASSYSQGSGTEAFF.

The chain links TRBV19 to TRBJ2-4; 10 nucleotides match TRBD2. The germline gives CDR1 LNHDA, CDR2 SQIVND (reference sequence). The CDR3 spans 15 residues. Trimming removed 3 bases from V and 10 bases from J; junction bases left unmatched: 9. The CDR3 bases are TGTGCCAGTAGTATGAAGGCTAGCGGGGGACGGATTCAGTACTTC. The encoded protein is CASSMKASGGRIQYF.

J is TRBJ2-3 and V is TRBV3-1 (or the pseudogene TRBV3-2); 8 nucleotides line up with TRBD2. The germline V gene has CDR1 LGHDT and CDR2 YNNKEL (reference sequence). The CDR3 has 16 residues. V was clipped by 1 base and J by 3 bases; unmatched bases: 6. CDR3 in amino acids: CASSQGAGGGTDTQYF. The CDR3 bases are TGTGCCAGCAGCCAAGGGGCGGGAGGAGGAACAGATACGCAGTATTTT.

This chain connects TRBV2 to TRBJ2-7, with 10 nucleotides matching TRBD2. Germline CDR1 and CDR2: SNHLY and FYNNEI. This CDR3 region has 17 residues. The junction had 12 bases not matched to a gene; V was cut back by 5 bases and J by 2 bases. The CDR3 here is CASSSNQGTSDPYEQYF. CDR3 sequence (DNA): TGTGCCAGCAGTTCTAACCAAGGGACTAGCGACCCCTACGAGCAGTACTTC.

The rearrangement uses TRBV19 and TRBJ2-1; TRBD2 matches 9 bases. The ends lost 3 bases at V and 7 bases at J; junction bases unmatched: 13. The CDR3 runs 17 residues. Germline V CDR1 and CDR2: LNHDA, SQIVND (reference sequence). The CDR3 is CASSIGLAGEGLNEQFF. DNA for the CDR3: TGTGCCAGTAGTATTGGATTAGCGGGAGAAGGTTTGAATGAGCAGTTCTTC.

The genes are TRBV2 and TRBJ2-2, with 10 positions matching TRBD2. The germline gives CDR1 SNHLY, CDR2 FYNNEI. J gave up 5 bases and V 7 bases, and 4 bases lay outside the gene matches. This CDR3 is built from 14 residues. The CDR3 is CASIAAGGTGELFF. The CDR3 DNA sequence: TGTGCCAGCATAGCAGCGGGAGGGACCGGGGAGCTGTTTTTT.

The rearrangement uses TRBV19 and TRBJ2-1; 8 bases line up with TRBD1. V lost 5 bases to trimming and J lost 4 bases; unmatched junction nucleotides: 7. Germline V gene lookup returns CDR1 LNHDA and CDR2 SQIVND (reference sequence). The CDR3 length is 15 residues. The DNA for the CDR3 is TGTGCCAGTAGTCCGCACAGGGGGGATTACAATGAGCAGTTCTTC. Its translation: CASSPHRGDYNEQFF.

This chain links TRBV9 with TRBJ2-7, with a tentative D call TRBD2 (6 bases). The CDR3 spans 14 residues. From germline, CDR1 is SGDLS and CDR2 YYNGEE. With 0 bases removed from V and 5 bases from J, the gap between germline ends came to 12 bases. In nucleotides, the CDR3 is TGTGCCAGCAGCGTAGACCCAAGGGAGGACGAGCAGTACTTC. Translated, it gives CASSVDPREDEQYF.

This sequence joins TRBV10-3 and TRBJ1-1; the D gene is possibly TRBD1 (6 bases). The CDR3 loop spans 14 amino acids. V gave up 1 base and J gave up 1 base, with 7 bases separating them. CDR1 is ENHRY, CDR2 SYGVKD, per germline. The CDR3 spells CAISELQGNTEAFF. CDR3 bases: TGTGCCATCAGTGAGTTACAGGGGAACACTGAAGCTTTCTTT.

The rearrangement links TRBV30 to TRBJ1-1; D gene unclear. Trimming stripped 0 bases from V and 4 bases from J, with 12 bases between. Germline V lookup: CDR1 GTSNPN, CDR2 SVGIG (reference sequence). The CDR3 has 14 amino acids. The CDR3 DNA reads TGTGCCTGGAGTGTAGCCTCCGGAGGCACTGAAGCTTTCTTT. Its protein product is CAWSVASGGTEAFF.

The chain couples TRBV7-9 to TRBJ1-1; 12 nucleotides match TRBD1. Germline CDR1 reads SEHNR; CDR2 reads FQNEAQ (reference sequence). The CDR3 contains 17 residues. The junction had 5 bases not matched to a gene; V was cut back by 3 bases and J by 0 bases. The DNA of the CDR3 is TGTGCCAGCAGCTTCCCGGGACAGGGGGCCCTGAACACTGAAGCTTTCTTT. Translating it yields CASSFPGQGALNTEAFF.

The J gene is TRBJ1-5, the V gene TRBV21-1; the table's D gene call, TRBD1, was not cross checked with the DNA. TRBV21-1 corresponds to a pseudogene. The CDR3 consists of 16 residues. The CDR3 loop reads CASRYIDNPLSLAQHF. The CDR3 bases are TGTGCCAGCCGCTATATCGACAACCCTCTATCCTTGGCCCAGCATTTT.

V gene TRBV19 combines with J gene TRBJ1-1; 7 bases agree with TRBD1. The CDR3 extends over 13 amino acids. V dropped 10 bases and J dropped 2; count of bases not matched to a gene: 7. Germline values: CDR1 LNHDA, CDR2 SQIVND (reference sequence). Written as DNA, the CDR3 is TGTGCCATCCGACAGGGACAAAACACTGAAGCTTTCTTT. It is translated as CAIRQGQNTEAFF.

This rearrangement joins TRBV30 to TRBJ1-5; TRBD1 agrees at 7 bases. This CDR3 comprises 14 residues. CDR1 is GTSNPN, CDR2 SVGIG, per germline (reference sequence). V trimming: 2 bases; J trimming: 6 bases; junction bases outside the gene matches: 7. CDR3 coding DNA: TGTGCCTGGAGTAGTAACAGGGGTCCTCAGCCCCAGCATTTT. Protein sequence: CAWSSNRGPQPQHF.

In the case of this clone: Other DNA sequences in the same sample also yield this CDR3. The chain joins TRBV5-1 to TRBJ2-7, with TRBD2 matching over 8 bases. CDR3 length: 14 amino acids. Germline CDR1 SGHRS, CDR2 YFSETQ. After removal of 1 base from V and 4 bases from J, the junction contained 4 bases not matched to a gene. CDR3 DNA sequence: TGCGCCAGCAGCTTGACGGGAGGGACGTACGAGCAGTACTTC. Protein: CASSLTGGTYEQYF.

The chain uses TRBV11-2 and TRBJ1-1; 7 nucleotides line up with TRBD1. There are 15 residues in the CDR3. The V and J ends lost 1 base and 5 bases, in that order; junction bases with no gene match: 7. Per the germline V gene, CDR1 is SGHAT and CDR2 is FQNNGV. CDR3 sequence (DNA): TGTGCCAGCAGCTTAGGGACAGGTCGGGGGACTGAAGCTTTCTTT. Amino acid sequence: CASSLGTGRGTEAFF.

This clone showed up just once. The gene calls are TRBV5-6 and TRBJ2-7; 12 bases agree with TRBD2. With 2 bases clipped from V and 0 bases from J, the junction kept 3 bases outside the gene matches. CDR1 SGHDT and CDR2 YYEEEE come from the germline V gene. The CDR3 contains 16 residues. The CDR3: CASSFLTSGSSYEQYF. The CDR3 DNA follows: TGTGCCAGCAGCTTCTTGACTAGCGGGAGCTCCTACGAGCAGTACTTC.

This chain connects TRBV10-1 to TRBJ2-7; 13 nucleotides align to TRBD2. Germline V gives CDR1 WNHNN, CDR2 SYGVQD (reference sequence). V lost 3 bases and J lost 6; bases outside the gene matches: 5. The CDR3 length is 15 residues. The CDR3 DNA is TGCGCCAGCAGTGAATCACTAGCGGGAGGGGGCGAGCAGTACTTC. It encodes CASSESLAGGGEQYF.

The V and J genes are TRBV10-2 and TRBJ2-1, with D possibly TRBD2 on 5 matching bases. V was clipped by 5 bases and J by 0 bases, with 11 bases between them. The CDR3 has 15 residues. CDR1 is WSHSY, CDR2 SAAADI, per germline. In DNA, the CDR3 is TGCGCCAGCAGTTGGGAGCGGAGCTCCTACAATGAGCAGTTCTTC. Protein sequence: CASSWERSSYNEQFF.

The chain combines TRBV7-9 with TRBJ2-1; TRBD2 matches at 9 bases. V shed 4 bases, J shed 1 base, and the junction held 11 bases outside the gene matches. The CDR3 contains 18 residues. CDR1 SEHNR and CDR2 FQNEAQ come from the germline V gene (reference sequence). CDR3 nucleotide sequence: TGTGCCAGCAGCTCAGTTAGCGGGAGAAAGAGGTCCTACAATGAGCAGTTCTTC. Protein: CASSSVSGRKRSYNEQFF.

This rearrangement joins TRBV3-1 (or the pseudogene TRBV3-2) to TRBJ2-7, with unresolved D. V was shortened by 6 bases and J by 5 bases, with 11 bases between the two germline ends. The CDR3 has 12 residues. Germline V gene lookup returns CDR1 LGHDT and CDR2 YNNKEL (reference sequence). This CDR3 reads CASRDITDEQYF. The CDR3 DNA follows: TGTGCCAGCAGAGATATTACGGACGAGCAGTACTTC.

This clone occurred once. The chain links TRBV29-1 to TRBJ1-1; unclear D gene. The germline V gene has CDR1 SQVTM and CDR2 ANQGSEA. V lost 5 bases to trimming and J lost 1 base, with 14 bases between them. This CDR3 comprises 14 residues. DNA of the CDR3: TGCAGCGTTCCCTCGCCAGTCTCGAACACTGAAGCTTTCTTT. The encoded protein is CSVPSPVSNTEAFF. Using reference TRBV29-1 and TRBJ1-1 for the parts outside the CDR3, the full variable domain is SAVISQKPSRDICQRGTSLTIQCQVDSQVTMMFWYRQQPGQSLTLIATANQGSEATYESGFVIDKFPISRPNLTFSTLTVSNMSPEDSSIYLCSVPSPVSNTEAFFGQGTRLTVV.

The chain employs TRBV4-1 and TRBJ2-1; TRBD2 aligns across 7 bases. Germline-derived CDR1 and CDR2 are MGHRA and YSYEKL. Trimming cost V 2 bases and J 2 bases; bases outside gene matches: 6. CDR3 length: 16 residues. This chain's CDR3 is CASSQPGTMTYNEQFF. As DNA, the CDR3 is TGCGCCAGCAGCCAACCTGGGACTATGACCTACAATGAGCAGTTCTTC.

The rearrangement uses TRBV2 and TRBJ1-6; 7 bases match TRBD1. Germline V gene data show CDR1 as SNHLY and CDR2 as FYNNEI. The length of the CDR3 is 14 residues. Trimming cost V 7 bases and J 7 bases; bases outside gene matches: 7. Here the CDR3 DNA reads TGTGCCAGCAACCCCGGGACAGTCAATTCACCCCTCCACTTT. This encodes CASNPGTVNSPLHF.

The chain uses TRBV19 and TRBJ2-5, with TRBD2 as a possible D gene (6 bases). This CDR3 spans 17 amino acids. Trimming removed 6 bases at V and 0 bases at J, with 20 bases between. Germline values: CDR1 LNHDA, CDR2 SQIVND (reference sequence). In DNA form, the CDR3 reads TGTGCCAGTAGCCGCTGGGGGGTCGGCCGGTACCAAGAGACCCAGTACTTC. Its translation is CASSRWGVGRYQETQYF.

This clone was seen once. The V gene is TRBV7-3, the J gene TRBJ1-1; D is possibly TRBD1 (6 bases). The ends were cut back, 5 bases at V and 7 bases at J, with 11 bases in the middle. The germline CDR1 and CDR2 sequences are SGHTA and FQGTGA. The CDR3 is 12 amino acids. The CDR3 reads CASSPGEGEAFF. CDR3 nucleotide sequence: TGTGCCAGCAGCCCAGGGGAGGGTGAAGCTTTCTTT.

CDR3 sequence reads: CASSRTSGFQETQYF. The CDR3 DNA follows: TGTGCCAGCAGTCGGACTAGCGGTTTCCAAGAGACCCAGTACTTC. This chain joins TRBV2 and TRBJ2-5; 10 bases line up with TRBD2. The CDR3 extends over 15 amino acids. Germline trimming cut 5 bases from V and 1 base from J; bases unmatched to any gene: 4. Germline lookup yields CDR1 SNHLY and CDR2 FYNNEI.